A single sample gave rise to the 3 T cell receptor beta chains below, sequenced in a study of shared clonotypes between healthy human individuals. This table comes from immunoSEQ multiplex PCR, and its TCRdb copy is limited to in-frame clones, with some not included. The profile shows over 400,000 clones, around 95% of them singletons. The material sequenced was naive CD4+ T cells sorted from blood. The subset is: CD45RA+ positively selected. Source of these receptors: a woman aged 25 to 39 in good health.

The chain couples TRBV19 to TRBJ2-2; TRBD1 aligns across 7 bases. Germline CDR1 LNHDA, CDR2 SQIVND (reference sequence). The V gene end was trimmed by 7 bases and the J gene end by 0 bases; junction bases not matched to a gene: 8. There are 16 residues in the CDR3. In DNA form, the CDR3 reads TGTGCCAGTACAACGCGACAGGGTTCGAACACCGGGGAGCTGTTTTTT. This sequence encodes CASTTRQGSNTGELFF.

The V and J genes are TRBV7-2 and TRBJ1-2; D call uncertain. CDR3 size: 14 residues. Germline-derived CDR1 and CDR2 are SGHTA and FQGNSA. Trimming removed 1 base at V and 3 bases at J, with 9 bases between. Written as DNA, the CDR3 is TGTGCCAGCAGCTTAGATTACGGGTACTATGGCTACACCTTC. Amino acid sequence: CASSLDYGYYGYTF.

The rearrangement joins TRBV18 to TRBJ1-1, with D possibly being TRBD1 (5 bases). CDR1 is KGHSH and CDR2 is LQKENI in the germline V gene. CDR3 length: 16 amino acids. Trimming pared 3 bases from V and 0 bases from J, leaving 14 bases between. CDR3 DNA sequence: TGTGCCAGCTCACCGAGGGGCCTGACTTTGAACACTGAAGCTTTCTTT. Its protein product is CASSPRGLTLNTEAFF.